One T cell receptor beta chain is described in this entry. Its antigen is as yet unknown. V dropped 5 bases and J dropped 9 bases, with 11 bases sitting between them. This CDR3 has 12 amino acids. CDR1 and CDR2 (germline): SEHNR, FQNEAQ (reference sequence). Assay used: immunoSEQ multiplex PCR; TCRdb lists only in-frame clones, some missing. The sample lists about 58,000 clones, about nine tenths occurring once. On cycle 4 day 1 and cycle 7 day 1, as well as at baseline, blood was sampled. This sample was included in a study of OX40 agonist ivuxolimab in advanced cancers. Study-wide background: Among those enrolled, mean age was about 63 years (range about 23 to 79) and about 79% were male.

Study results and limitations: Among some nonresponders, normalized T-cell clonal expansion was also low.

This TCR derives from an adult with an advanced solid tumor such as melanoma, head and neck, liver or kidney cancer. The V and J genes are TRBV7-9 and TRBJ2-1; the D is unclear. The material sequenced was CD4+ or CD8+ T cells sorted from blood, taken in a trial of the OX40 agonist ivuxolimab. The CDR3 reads CASSPGVSEQFF. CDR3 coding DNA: TGTGCCAGCAGCCCTGGGGTTAGTGAGCAGTTCTTC.